The 19 T cell receptor beta chains listed next were all sequenced from one sample in a study of T cell responses to AZD1222 COVID-19 vaccine (dated by TCRdb to the early 2020s). Explained via the paper, the time point label denotes: baseline before first vaccination. The library was prepared using the immunoSEQ multiplex PCR assay. The table comes from immuneACCESS by way of TCRdb, which keeps in-frame sequences with V and J called. Part of the clones is missing from these tables; in studies checked, under half for an unresolved V gene and the rest for unknown reasons. Counted in this sample were around 100,000 clones; about 83% of them appeared once. Of the sample, under 4% falls within the top ten clones. This sample comprised peripheral blood, obtained on day 0 of AZD1222 vaccination. Receptor source: an adult in good health.

The gene calls are TRBV6-5 and TRBJ1-2, with no clear D. The germline gives CDR1 MNHEY, CDR2 SVGAGI. The CDR3 contains 15 residues. Trimming shortened V by 5 bases and J by 1 base, and 14 bases separated the two germline ends. This CDR3 is CASSRQASVNYGYTF. The DNA of the CDR3 is TGTGCCAGCAGTCGCCAGGCTTCAGTTAACTATGGCTACACCTTC.

This clone was seen more than once but under ten times. The chain is built from TRBV28 and TRBJ2-3; 7 bases align to TRBD1. V trimming: 6 bases; J trimming: 0 bases; junction bases outside the gene matches: 12. Germline CDR1 MDHEN, CDR2 SYDVKM. CDR3 length equals 17 residues. CDR3 DNA sequence: TGTGCCAGCAGCGCCAGGACAGGCCGGAGGAGCACAGATACGCAGTATTTT. It encodes CASSARTGRRSTDTQYF.

This chain links TRBV5-6 with TRBJ1-1, with a weak D call TRBD1 (5 bases). With 2 bases removed from V and 2 bases from J, the gap between germline ends came to 13 bases. The CDR3 has 15 amino acids. Germline V lookup: CDR1 SGHDT, CDR2 YYEEEE. The CDR3 reads CASSFSTGKNTEAFF. CDR3 nucleotides: TGTGCCAGCAGCTTTTCTACAGGAAAAAACACTGAAGCTTTCTTT.

The chain is built from TRBV6-5 and TRBJ1-1; TRBD1 is a possible D gene (5 bases). Trimming left V 2 bases short and J 3 bases short, with 16 bases between. Germline V gene sequence: CDR1 MNHEY, CDR2 SVGAGI. This CDR3 region has 16 residues. CDR3 nucleotides: TGTGCCAGCAGTTACGGTCACGGCAGGGAGGACACTGAAGCTTTCTTT. It translates to CASSYGHGREDTEAFF.

This chain links TRBV4-2 with TRBJ2-1; 8 nucleotides match TRBD1. CDR3 size: 16 residues. With V trimmed by 4 bases and J by 5 bases, 10 bases remained unmatched. CDR1 and CDR2 (germline): LGHNA, YNFKEQ. The chain's CDR3 is CASSPKVGTGNNEQFF. As DNA, the CDR3 is TGTGCCAGCAGCCCAAAAGTAGGGACAGGAAACAATGAGCAGTTCTTC.

J is TRBJ1-5 and V is TRBV6-2 or TRBV6-3; the D gene is possibly TRBD1 (5 bases). Germline V gene sequence: CDR1 MNHEY, CDR2 SVGEGT. The CDR3 covers 15 residues. V was clipped by 5 bases and J by 2 bases, with 13 bases between them. This chain's CDR3 is CASSPGVWGNQPQHF. The CDR3 DNA sequence: TGTGCCAGCAGTCCGGGGGTTTGGGGCAATCAGCCCCAGCATTTT.

This clone was recorded many times. CDR3 residues: CSVEVGGGTEAFF. CDR3 bases: TGCAGCGTTGAAGTTGGGGGCGGCACTGAAGCTTTCTTT. This chain uses TRBV29-1 with TRBJ1-1; possible D gene TRBD1, 6 bases. The V end lost 1 base, the J end lost 4 bases, and 10 bases lay between the germline ends. CDR1 SQVTM and CDR2 ANQGSEA come from the germline V gene. The CDR3 runs 13 residues.

V gene TRBV2 combines with J gene TRBJ2-2; TRBD2 is a possible D gene (6 bases). Deletions cut 6 bases from V and 7 bases from J, with 12 bases between. This CDR3 comprises 13 residues. Germline V lookup: CDR1 SNHLY, CDR2 FYNNEI. The CDR3: CASRWQGGGELFF. CDR3 bases: TGTGCCAGCAGATGGCAGGGAGGCGGGGAGCTGTTTTTT. The whole variable domain, remainder taken from reference TRBV2 and TRBJ2-2, is EPEVTQTPSHQVTQMGQEVILRCVPISNHLYFYWYRQILGQKVEFLVSFYNNEISEKSEIFDDQFSVERPDGSNFTLKIRSTKLEDSAMYFCASRWQGGGELFFGEGSRLTVL.

The chain joins TRBV19 to TRBJ1-4, with D unresolved. V was shortened by 10 bases and J by 8 bases, with 17 bases between the two germline ends. CDR3 length: 13 residues. Germline assignment: CDR1 LNHDA and CDR2 SQIVND (reference sequence). CDR3 sequence: CATHLGGGEKLFF. In nucleotides, the CDR3 is TGTGCCACCCACCTGGGAGGAGGCGAAAAACTGTTTTTT.

V is TRBV7-2 and J is TRBJ2-3, with 13 bases that match TRBD2. J lost 6 bases, V lost 5 bases, and 8 bases had no gene match. The CDR3 is 16 amino acids. CDR1 is SGHTA, CDR2 FQGNSA, per germline. CDR3 protein: CASSVRLAGGGDTQYF. The CDR3 nucleotides are TGTGCCAGCAGCGTGAGACTAGCGGGGGGCGGGGATACGCAGTATTTT.

The V and J genes are TRBV6-5 and TRBJ2-7; D gene uncertain. V was clipped by 6 bases and J by 5 bases, with 14 bases between them. Germline V lookup: CDR1 MNHEY, CDR2 SVGAGI. This CDR3 is built from 13 residues. The CDR3 loop is CASRKTVLHEQYF. The CDR3 region has the DNA TGTGCCAGCAGGAAGACGGTCTTGCACGAGCAGTACTTC.

The chain uses TRBV19 and TRBJ1-2; D not certain. V lost 3 bases to trimming and J lost 6 bases, with 14 bases between them. This CDR3 is 14 amino acids long. Germline V gene sequence: CDR1 LNHDA, CDR2 SQIVND (reference sequence). For the CDR3, the DNA is TGTGCCAGTAGTATCCGCTACTTGGGCGATGGCTACACCTTC. This encodes CASSIRYLGDGYTF.

CDR3 DNA sequence: TGTGCCAGCAGTTTAAGGGGTCCTCTTCGAGCTTTCTTT. Protein: CASSLRGPLRAFF. The V and J genes are TRBV12-3 or TRBV12-4 and TRBJ1-1; a possible D gene is TRBD1 (5 bases). V lost 2 bases and J 10 bases, leaving 14 bases between the germline ends. The CDR3 has 13 residues.

The rearrangement links TRBV6-1 to TRBJ2-4; no clear D gene. CDR1 and CDR2 from the germline V gene are MNHNS and SASEGT. The CDR3 has 17 amino acids. V dropped 0 bases and J dropped 0 bases, with 12 bases sitting between them. The CDR3 DNA is TGTGCCAGCAGTGAAGCTCGCAGTAGCCCAGCCAAAAACATTCAGTACTTC. Amino acids: CASSEARSSPAKNIQYF.

The chain couples TRBV2 to TRBJ1-1; tentative D call: TRBD1 (6 bases). V lost 4 bases, J lost 5 bases, and 14 bases lay in between. The V gene's germline CDR1 is SNHLY and CDR2 FYNNEI. The length of the CDR3 is 14 residues. CDR3 DNA sequence: TGTGCCAGCAGTGCGAACAGGGCGGGAACTGAAGCTTTCTTT. Its protein is CASSANRAGTEAFF.

The chain is built from TRBV5-4 and TRBJ1-6; D is possibly TRBD1 (6 bases). V lost 2 bases, J lost 6 bases, and 9 bases lay in between. The CDR3 consists of 14 residues. Per germline, CDR1 SGHNT and CDR2 YYREEE (reference sequence). The CDR3 sequence is CASSLQGANSPLHF. The CDR3 nucleotides read TGTGCCAGCAGCTTACAGGGAGCTAATTCACCCCTCCACTTT.

The V gene is TRBV7-2, the J gene TRBJ1-3, with D hard to call. V was pared by 3 bases and J by 10 bases, with 10 bases between. There are 12 residues in the CDR3. Germline CDR1 reads SGHTA; CDR2 reads FQGNSA. CDR3 sequence (DNA): TGTGCCAGCAGCTTTGGTCCTCCGACCATATATTTT. It specifies CASSFGPPTIYF.

The V gene is TRBV4-1, the J gene TRBJ1-1, with 9 bases fitting TRBD1. CDR1 MGHRA and CDR2 YSYEKL come from the germline V gene. The V gene end was trimmed by 3 bases and the J gene end by 3 bases; junction bases not matched to a gene: 5. The CDR3 runs 15 residues. CDR3 DNA: TGCGCCAGCAGCCATATGACAGGGGGTGACACTGAAGCTTTCTTT. This encodes CASSHMTGGDTEAFF.

This chain uses TRBV2 with TRBJ1-6; 9 nucleotides line up with TRBD1. Trimming took 6 bases from V and 5 from J; bases not matched to a gene: 5. The CDR3 covers 15 residues. Germline V gene data show CDR1 as SNHLY and CDR2 as FYNNEI. Here the CDR3 reads CASSYDRGNNSPLHF. The CDR3 nucleotides read TGTGCCAGCAGCTACGACAGGGGGAATAATTCACCCCTCCACTTT.